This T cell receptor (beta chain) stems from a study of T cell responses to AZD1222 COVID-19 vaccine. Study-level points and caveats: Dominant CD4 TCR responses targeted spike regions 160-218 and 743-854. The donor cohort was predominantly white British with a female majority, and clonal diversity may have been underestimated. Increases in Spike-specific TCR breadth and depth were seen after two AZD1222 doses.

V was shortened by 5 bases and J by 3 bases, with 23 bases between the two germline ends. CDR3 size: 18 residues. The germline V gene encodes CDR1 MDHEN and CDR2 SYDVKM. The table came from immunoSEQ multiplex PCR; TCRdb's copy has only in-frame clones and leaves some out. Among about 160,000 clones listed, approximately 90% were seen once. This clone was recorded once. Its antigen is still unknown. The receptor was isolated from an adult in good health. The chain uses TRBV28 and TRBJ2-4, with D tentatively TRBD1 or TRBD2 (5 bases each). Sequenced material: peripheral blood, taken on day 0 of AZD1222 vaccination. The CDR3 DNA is TGTGCCAGCAGTCTTTACGCACCGGGACGGCAAGTCAAAAACATTCAGTACTTC. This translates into CASSLYAPGRQVKNIQYF.